The rows below give T cell receptor beta chains drawn from one sample of a study of blood T cell repertoires in COVID-19. Measured with immunoSEQ multiplex PCR; TCRdb has only the in-frame clones, and not every one. This table has about 390,000 clones, around 87% appearing once. Sequenced material: peripheral blood. The receptors stem from a woman aged 60-75 years with COVID-19, enrolled during active disease. Each CDR3 is given with its conserved first and last residue. D genes are given only for firm matches. Only part of the rows carry a size: once, few, many, or a class if the clone is expanded.

d_call,j_call,clone_size,v_call,cdr3_aa,cdr3_nt
TRBD1,TRBJ2-7,-,TRBV11-3,CASSSGGQGVYEQYF,TGTGCCAGCAGCTCCGGGGGACAGGGGGTCTACGAGCAGTACTTC
TRBD2,TRBJ2-1,-,TRBV24-1,CATSPFGGGGSYNEQFF,TGTGCCACCAGTCCCTTTGGTGGCGGGGGGTCCTACAATGAGCAGTTCTTC
TRBD1,TRBJ2-7,-,TRBV2,CASRRGTGYEQYF,TGTGCCAGCAGGAGGGGGACAGGCTACGAGCAGTACTTC
TRBD2,TRBJ2-1,-,TRBV7-2,CASSLVHGLAGVYNEQFF,TGTGCCAGCAGCTTAGTTCACGGACTAGCGGGGGTCTACAATGAGCAGTTCTTC
-,TRBJ2-7,-,TRBV5-1,CASSLETEPYEQYF,TGCGCCAGCAGCTTGGAGACAGAACCCTACGAGCAGTACTTC
-,TRBJ2-6,-,TRBV28,CASSLSGEPLGGANVLTF,TGTGCCAGCAGTTTGTCAGGGGAACCTCTGGGGGGGGCCAACGTCCTGACTTTC
-,TRBJ1-1,-,TRBV2,CASTRDTVWNTEAFF,TGTGCCAGCACTAGGGACACAGTCTGGAACACTGAAGCTTTCTTT
TRBD1,TRBJ2-1,-,TRBV5-4,CASSRPGQGSYNEQFF,TGTGCCAGCAGCCGCCCGGGACAGGGATCCTACAATGAGCAGTTCTTC
-,TRBJ2-3,-,TRBV19,CASSSRTVGSTDTQYF,TGTGCCAGTAGTTCCCGGACAGTTGGAAGCACAGATACGCAGTATTTT
-,TRBJ2-2,few,TRBV19,CASSITGTLGGELFF,TGTGCCAGTAGTATAACAGGGACACTTGGCGGGGAGCTGTTTTTT
-,TRBJ2-7,-,TRBV11-2,CASSPPGGLEQYF,TGTGCCAGCAGCCCCCCGGGGGGCCTCGAGCAGTACTTC
TRBD2,TRBJ2-1,-,TRBV29-1,CSASGTSGWDEQFF,TGCAGCGCCTCCGGGACTAGCGGGTGGGATGAGCAGTTCTTC
-,TRBJ1-3,few,TRBV11-1,CASSLGTPWIYF,TGTGCCAGCAGCTTGGGGACTCCTTGGATATATTTT
-,TRBJ2-1,-,TRBV5-1,CASSIQGHNEQFF,TGCGCCAGCAGTATCCAGGGCCACAATGAGCAGTTCTTC
TRBD1,TRBJ1-3,-,TRBV28,CASSSWTGGGNTIYF,TGTGCCAGCAGTTCCTGGACAGGCGGTGGAAACACCATATATTTT
TRBD1,TRBJ2-7,once,TRBV10-2,CASSEPLGQGLDEQYF,TGCGCCAGCAGTGAGCCGCTGGGACAGGGGCTCGACGAGCAGTACTTC
TRBD1,TRBJ2-1,-,TRBV9,CASSVGQGAFLWYNEQFF,TGTGCCAGCAGCGTCGGACAGGGGGCGTTTTTATGGTACAATGAGCAGTTCTTC
-,TRBJ1-5,-,TRBV5-1,CASSLDGANQPQHF,TGCGCCAGCAGCTTGGATGGGGCCAATCAGCCCCAGCATTTT
TRBD1,TRBJ1-1,-,TRBV3-1/TRBV3-2,CASSQANRGAAFF,TGTGCCAGCAGCCAGGCCAACAGGGGCGCAGCTTTCTTT
-,TRBJ2-5,-,TRBV14,CASSQVPETQYF,TGTGCCAGCAGCCAAGTTCCGGAGACCCAGTACTTC
TRBD1,TRBJ1-4,-,TRBV19,CASRPRGEKLFF,TGTGCCAGTAGACCCAGGGGGGAAAAACTGTTTTTT
TRBD1,TRBJ2-1,-,TRBV10-3,CAISAPGTGENNEQFF,TGTGCCATCAGTGCCCCCGGGACAGGGGAAAACAATGAGCAGTTCTTC
TRBD2,TRBJ2-3,once,TRBV5-1,CASSFLSGGGTDTQYF,TGCGCCAGCAGCTTCCTGAGCGGGGGGGGCACAGATACGCAGTATTTT
-,TRBJ2-3,-,TRBV7-9,CASSGSGGPTWDTQYF,TGTGCCAGCAGCGGATCGGGGGGCCCGACGTGGGATACGCAGTATTTT
-,TRBJ1-2,-,TRBV29-1,CSVADGVANYGYTF,TGCAGCGTAGCGGACGGGGTAGCTAACTATGGCTACACCTTC
TRBD2,TRBJ2-3,-,TRBV18,CASSPRGSGGADTQYF,TGTGCCAGCTCACCACGAGGGAGCGGGGGGGCAGATACGCAGTATTTT
-,TRBJ1-1,-,TRBV10-3,CAISRDTNTEAFF,TGTGCCATCAGCAGGGACACCAACACTGAAGCTTTCTTT
-,TRBJ1-1,-,TRBV6-5,CASSYSEGWVTEAFF,TGTGCCAGCAGTTACTCCGAGGGATGGGTCACTGAAGCTTTCTTT
TRBD2,TRBJ2-1,-,TRBV18,CASLRLAGGNEQFF,TGTGCCAGCTTACGACTAGCGGGGGGAAATGAGCAGTTCTTC
TRBD1,TRBJ2-5,-,TRBV29-1,CSSRDRGETQYF,TGCAGCTCACGGGACAGGGGAGAGACCCAGTACTTC
TRBD1,TRBJ1-5,-,TRBV2,CASKGTGSQPQHF,TGTGCCAGCAAGGGGACAGGTAGTCAGCCCCAGCATTTT
TRBD1,TRBJ1-4,-,TRBV6-5,CASGNTGGSAKLFF,TGTGCCAGCGGAAATACAGGGGGTTCGGCGAAACTGTTTTTT
TRBD2,TRBJ2-1,-,TRBV7-2,CASSLAAGGFNEQFF,TGTGCCAGCAGCTTAGCAGCGGGGGGTTTCAATGAGCAGTTCTTC
-,TRBJ1-3,-,TRBV5-1,CASSSSGVGNTIYF,TGCGCCAGCAGCTCCTCAGGGGTTGGAAACACCATATATTTT
-,TRBJ1-1,once,TRBV7-3,CASSPTGGGRGTEAFF,TGTGCCAGCAGCCCCACGGGTGGAGGGAGGGGGACTGAAGCTTTCTTT
TRBD2,TRBJ2-1,-,TRBV3-1/TRBV3-2,CASSYNPGGAGNEQFF,TGTGCCAGCAGTTACAACCCGGGGGGGGCCGGGAATGAGCAGTTCTTC
TRBD1,TRBJ2-7,-,TRBV25-1,CASSAGTVSSYEQYF,TGTGCCAGCAGTGCCGGGACAGTCAGCTCCTACGAGCAGTACTTC
-,TRBJ2-1,-,TRBV1,CTSSPGTSGGTYNEQFF,TGCACCAGCAGCCCCGGGACTAGCGGGGGGACCTACAATGAGCAGTTCTTC
TRBD1,TRBJ1-1,-,TRBV2,CASIPGQGNLGAFF,TGTGCCAGCATCCCCGGACAGGGAAACTTGGGAGCTTTCTTT
TRBD1,TRBJ1-2,-,TRBV7-8,CASSYDRGHGYTF,TGTGCCAGCAGCTACGACAGGGGGCATGGCTACACCTTC
TRBD1,TRBJ1-5,-,TRBV19,CASSHRGEPQHF,TGTGCCAGTAGCCACAGGGGAGAGCCCCAGCATTTT
TRBD2,TRBJ2-7,-,TRBV3-1/TRBV3-2,CASRSLAGQDEQYF,TGTGCCAGCAGGTCACTAGCGGGCCAAGACGAGCAGTACTTC
TRBD1,TRBJ1-2,-,TRBV9,CASSIDRGPGGYTF,TGTGCCAGCAGCATCGACAGGGGGCCCGGTGGCTACACCTTC
TRBD2,TRBJ2-7,-,TRBV6-5,CASSSLAGGYEQYF,TGTGCCAGCAGTTCACTAGCGGGGGGGTACGAGCAGTACTTC
-,TRBJ2-7,-,TRBV7-9,CASRPRGRNYEQYF,TGTGCCAGCAGACCCAGGGGACGGAACTACGAGCAGTACTTC
-,TRBJ2-5,-,TRBV28,CASSRTQGRETQYF,TGTGCCAGCAGCCGAACACAGGGTCGGGAGACCCAGTACTTC
-,TRBJ1-2,-,TRBV7-8,CASSWAGPFDGYTF,TGTGCCAGCAGCTGGGCTGGGCCTTTTGATGGCTACACCTTC
TRBD1,TRBJ2-5,many,TRBV5-1,CASSTYLGQGETQYF,TGCGCCAGCAGCACTTACCTCGGACAGGGAGAGACCCAGTACTTC